These 18 T cell receptor beta chains were sequenced from one sample in a study of blood T cells in healthy people across ages. Sample-barcoded 5' priming and a J-beta primer mix drove a second PCR of 7 to 11 cycles. TCRdb re-called the 5' RACE reads with MiXCR, one entry per CDR3 protein. The sample holds fewer than 800,000 distinct CDR3 sequences, under 25% seen once. The sequencing input was blood. The source is a man between 65 and 85 years old in good health.

This clonotype occurred a few times. This sequence joins TRBV27 and TRBJ1-4, with a possible D match to TRBD1 (5 bases). Germline V gives CDR1 MNHEY, CDR2 SMNVEV (reference sequence). The CDR3 has 14 residues. V was shortened by 7 bases and J by 8 bases, with 17 bases between the two germline ends. CDR3 amino acids: CASTHRGFKEKLFF. The CDR3 DNA is TGTGCCAGCACCCATCGGGGGTTCAAGGAAAAACTGTTTTTT.

This clonotype was detected a few times. In nucleotides, the CDR3 is TGCAGCCCGAGCGAAGGAGGCACAGATACGCAGTATTTT. It is translated as CSPSEGGTDTQYF. The J gene is TRBJ2-3, the V gene TRBV29-1; D gene unclear. The CDR3 contains 13 residues. Deletions cut 8 bases from V and 1 base from J, with 13 bases between. Germline V gene sequence: CDR1 SQVTM, CDR2 ANQGSEA.

In this sample, this clonotype turned up a few times. CDR3 sequence: CASSLGSRASSFKETQYF. Here the CDR3 DNA reads TGTGCCAGCAGCTTAGGGTCAAGGGCCTCATCTTTTAAGGAGACCCAGTACTTC. The rearrangement uses TRBV7-2 and TRBJ2-5; D remains unclear. The CDR3 covers 18 residues. Trimming cost V 1 base and J 5 bases, with 23 bases left between them. Germline V gene sequence: CDR1 SGHTA, CDR2 FQGNSA.

This clonotype was counted a few times. The chain combines TRBV29-1 with TRBJ2-7, with 7 bases that match TRBD2. The CDR3 consists of 13 residues. Looked up from germline, CDR1 is SQVTM and CDR2 is ANQGSEA. J gave up 0 bases and V 4 bases, and 3 bases lay outside the gene matches. The CDR3: CSVGAGTSYEQYF. CDR3 sequence (DNA): TGCAGCGTTGGAGCGGGAACCTCCTACGAGCAGTACTTC.

This clonotype has only a few counts. The V and J genes are TRBV4-1 and TRBJ2-5; TRBD1 might be the D (5 bases). The DNA end lines up better with TRBJ2-7; the J call may be wrong. The CDR3 is 17 amino acids. CDR1 is MGHRA and CDR2 is YSYEKL in the germline V gene. CDR3 coding DNA: TGCGCCAGCAGCCGAGGCGCAGCAGCCTTACTGGGGCACGAGCAGTACTTC. As protein: CASSRGAAALLGHEQYF.

The V call is TRBV10-3, the J call TRBJ2-5; maybe TRBD2 (5 bases). The germline CDR1 and CDR2 sequences are ENHRY and SYGVKD. This CDR3 contains 15 residues. Trimming shortened V by 0 bases and J by 2 bases, and 10 bases separated the two germline ends. This chain's CDR3 is CAISESIGGQETQYF. For the CDR3, the DNA is TGTGCCATCAGTGAGTCGATCGGCGGGCAAGAGACCCAGTACTTC.

In this sample, this clonotype turned up many times. J is TRBJ1-4 and V is TRBV7-6; 7 nucleotides line up with TRBD1. CDR3 length: 15 residues. Germline-derived CDR1 and CDR2 are SGHVS and FNYEAQ. V was clipped by 1 base and J by 5 bases; unmatched bases: 4. CDR3 nucleotides: TGTGCCAGCAGCTTAGTTGGGACAGACAATGAAAAACTGTTTTTT. It yields the protein CASSLVGTDNEKLFF.

The chain couples TRBV28 to TRBJ2-5, with a possible D match to TRBD1 (6 bases). Trimming pared 10 bases from V and 2 bases from J, leaving 23 bases between. The CDR3 has 16 amino acids. CDR1 is MDHEN, CDR2 SYDVKM, per germline. The CDR3 nucleotides are TGTGCCAACCCATACCGCCCTCCAGGGGCTCAAGAGACCCAGTACTTC. Its protein is CANPYRPPGAQETQYF.

The rearrangement links TRBV7-9 to TRBJ1-4; 8 nucleotides agree with TRBD1. There are 14 residues in the CDR3. After removal of 5 bases from V and 6 bases from J, the junction contained 5 bases not matched to a gene. The V gene's germline CDR1 is SEHNR and CDR2 FQNEAQ (reference sequence). CDR3 in DNA: TGTGCCAGCAGCCCACAGGGGGAACATGAAAAACTGTTTTTT. Protein product: CASSPQGEHEKLFF.

The CDR3 DNA reads TGTGCCAGCAGCTTCACAGGGGATGGTCAGCCCCAGCATTTT. Protein: CASSFTGDGQPQHF. J is TRBJ1-5 and V is TRBV3-1; TRBD1 matches 7 bases. The V gene end was trimmed by 5 bases and the J gene end by 6 bases; junction bases not matched to a gene: 7. Germline lookup yields CDR1 LGHDT and CDR2 YNNKEL (reference sequence). The CDR3 is made up of 14 amino acids. Looking up the rest from reference TRBV3-1 and TRBJ1-5 gives the full variable domain: DTAVSQTPKYLVTQMGNDKSIKCEQNLGHDTMYWYKQDSKKFLKIMFSYNNKELIINETVPNRFSPKSPDKAHLNLHINSLELGDSAVYFCASSFTGDGQPQHFGDGTRLSIL.

The chain links TRBV5-1 to TRBJ2-3; 7 bases fit TRBD2. Unmatched junction bases numbered 6, after V lost 2 bases and J lost 0 bases. The CDR3 spans 16 residues. Germline loops: CDR1 SGHRS, CDR2 YFSETQ. The CDR3 sequence is CASSFLAEPSTDTQYF. CDR3 in DNA: TGCGCCAGCAGCTTCCTAGCGGAGCCTAGCACAGATACGCAGTATTTT.

The V call is TRBV4-3, the J call TRBJ2-5; possible D gene TRBD1, 6 bases. The germline CDR1 and CDR2 sequences are LGHNA and YSLEER. Trimming shortened V by 4 bases and J by 6 bases, and 15 bases separated the two germline ends. CDR3 length: 14 residues. The CDR3 nucleotides are TGCGCCAGCAGCCCAGACAGGAACGTGCAGACCCAGTACTTC. Its translation is CASSPDRNVQTQYF.

J is TRBJ1-5 and V is TRBV6-4, with 8 nucleotides matching TRBD1. V lost 0 bases to trimming and J lost 2 bases; unmatched junction nucleotides: 0. The length of the CDR3 is 15 residues. Looked up from germline, CDR1 is MRHNA and CDR2 is SNTAGT. The CDR3 sequence: CASSDSTGGNQPQHF. The DNA for the CDR3 is TGTGCCAGCAGTGACTCGACAGGGGGCAATCAGCCCCAGCATTTT.

Regarding this clonotype: This CDR3 is missing its conserved last phenylalanine or tryptophan, likely due to a read error. The CDR3 loop reads CASSSTGHNEKLFS. The CDR3 nucleotides read TGCGCCAGCAGCTCGACAGGCCATAATGAAAAACTGTTTTCT. The chain uses TRBV5-1 and TRBJ1-4; D might be TRBD1 (6 bases). CDR3 size: 14 residues. Germline assignment: CDR1 SGHRS and CDR2 YFSETQ. V was trimmed by 3 bases and J by 4 bases, leaving 10 bases between them.

The chain uses TRBV29-1 and TRBJ2-5, with D perhaps assigned TRBD1 or TRBD2 (5 bases each). Between the trimmed V and J ends, which lost 5 bases and 4 bases, there was a span of 14 bases. This CDR3 has 13 residues. CDR1 is SQVTM, CDR2 ANQGSEA, per germline. The CDR3 is CSVSNRDRETQYF. CDR3 sequence (DNA): TGCAGCGTTAGCAACCGGGACCGAGAGACCCAGTACTTC.

J is TRBJ1-4 and V is TRBV20-1, with 9 bases that match TRBD1. Trimming cost V 6 bases and J 6 bases; bases outside gene matches: 5. CDR1 DFQATT and CDR2 SNEGSKA come from the germline V gene (reference sequence). This CDR3 contains 13 residues. CDR3 protein: CSAIGTGHEKLFF. The DNA for the CDR3 is TGCAGTGCAATCGGGACAGGGCATGAAAAACTGTTTTTT.

The J gene is TRBJ1-3, the V gene TRBV24-1, with 11 bases fitting TRBD1. V shed 5 bases, J shed 0 bases, and the junction held 2 bases outside the gene matches. Per the germline V gene, CDR1 is KGHDR and CDR2 is SFDVKD. This CDR3 is built from 16 residues. The CDR3 here is CATSAGTGGSGNTIYF. In nucleotides, the CDR3 is TGTGCCACCAGTGCCGGGACAGGGGGCTCTGGAAACACCATATATTTT.

The chain recombines TRBV27 with TRBJ2-7; 7 bases align to TRBD2. This CDR3 is 14 amino acids long. V was clipped by 4 bases and J by 3 bases; unmatched bases: 6. Germline values: CDR1 MNHEY, CDR2 SMNVEV (reference sequence). The DNA of the CDR3 is TGTGCCAGCAGTTCGTTAGCGGGTCGCTACGAGCAGTACTTC. Protein: CASSSLAGRYEQYF.